The 14 T cell receptor beta chains listed next were all sequenced from one sample in a study of blood T cell repertoires in COVID-19. The table came from immunoSEQ multiplex PCR; TCRdb's copy has only in-frame clones and leaves some out. The sample lists approximately 170,000 clones; around four fifths were seen once. Source material: PBMCs or T cells enriched from blood (not recorded which). Every receptor here comes from a woman between 50 and 59 years old who had recovered from COVID-19.

The gene calls are TRBV3-1 (or the pseudogene TRBV3-2) and TRBJ2-1; 9 bases agree with TRBD2. CDR1 and CDR2 (germline): LGHDT, YNNKEL (reference sequence). This CDR3 has 16 residues. The V segment lost 1 base and the J segment 7 bases; nucleotides outside the gene matches: 8. CDR3 in amino acids: CASSQGGGGRENEQFF. CDR3 sequence (DNA): TGTGCCAGCAGCCAAGGAGGCGGCGGGAGGGAAAATGAGCAGTTCTTC.

The rearrangement joins TRBV6-2 or TRBV6-3 to TRBJ2-3; 11 nucleotides line up with TRBD2. In germline, CDR1 is MNHEY, CDR2 SVGEGT. The trim removed 5 bases at V and 7 bases at J, leaving 8 bases unmatched. The CDR3 loop spans 15 amino acids. CDR3 sequence: CASSPLAGGPNTQYF. The CDR3 DNA is TGTGCCAGCAGTCCCCTAGCGGGGGGACCAAATACGCAGTATTTT.

The CDR3 here is CASSYSIGTGNTEAFF. For the CDR3, the DNA is TGTGCCAGCAGTTACTCGATTGGGACAGGGAACACTGAAGCTTTCTTT. V usage is TRBV6-5 and J usage is TRBJ1-1; 8 bases line up with TRBD1. V lost 0 bases, J lost 1 base, and 4 bases stayed unmatched. The germline gives CDR1 MNHEY, CDR2 SVGAGI. CDR3 length equals 16 residues.

This clone was detected only a few times. The chain carries TRBV7-6 and TRBJ1-1; 9 nucleotides match TRBD1. With V trimmed by 1 base and J by 4 bases, 4 bases remained unmatched. The V gene's germline CDR1 is SGHVS and CDR2 FNYEAQ. The CDR3 runs to 15 residues. The CDR3 sequence: CASSLVTGGSTEAFF. The CDR3 coding sequence is TGTGCCAGCAGCTTAGTGACAGGGGGGAGCACTGAAGCTTTCTTT. Based on the CDR3 plus reference TRBV7-6 and TRBJ1-1, the full variable domain is GAGVSQSPRYKVTKRGQDVALRCDPISGHVSLYWYRQALGQGPEFLTYFNYEAQQDKSGLPNDRFSAERPEGSISTLTIQRTEQRDSAMYRCASSLVTGGSTEAFFGQGTRLTVV.

The CDR3 protein is CASSRERMRNTEAFF. The CDR3 region has the DNA TGCGCCAGCAGCCGGGAGAGAATGCGGAACACTGAAGCTTTCTTT. The chain joins TRBV5-1 to TRBJ1-1; no clear D. V was clipped by 4 bases and J by 1 base, with 14 bases between them. The length of the CDR3 is 15 residues. Germline CDR1 reads SGHRS; CDR2 reads YFSETQ.

The chain's CDR3 is CASSLSGIAGELFF. CDR3 nucleotide sequence: TGTGCCAGCAGCTTATCAGGGATTGCCGGGGAGCTGTTTTTT. The rearrangement links TRBV7-3 to TRBJ2-2, with a possible D match to TRBD1 (5 bases). The germline CDR1 and CDR2 sequences are SGHTA and FQGTGA. The CDR3 has 14 amino acids. Trimming cost V 2 bases and J 6 bases, with 10 bases left between them.

V gene TRBV9 combines with J gene TRBJ1-3, with 8 bases matching TRBD1. V lost 0 bases to trimming and J lost 8 bases; unmatched junction nucleotides: 7. From germline, CDR1 is SGDLS and CDR2 YYNGEE. The CDR3 length is 15 residues. This chain's CDR3 is CASSVGTGRGHTIYF. The CDR3 nucleotides read TGTGCCAGCAGCGTAGGGACAGGGCGCGGGCACACCATATATTTT.

The J gene is TRBJ2-1, the V gene TRBV28; TRBD1 is a possible D gene (7 bases). Germline V gene lookup returns CDR1 MDHEN and CDR2 SYDVKM. The CDR3 totals 15 residues. V was clipped by 2 bases and J by 3 bases, with 11 bases between them. CDR3: CASSLRQGGYNEQFF. In DNA, the CDR3 is TGTGCCAGCAGTTTAAGGCAGGGGGGCTACAATGAGCAGTTCTTC. The entire variable domain, with the rest obtained from reference TRBV28 and TRBJ2-1, is as follows: DVKVTQSSRYLVKRTGEKVFLECVQDMDHENMFWYRQDPGLGLRLIYFSYDVKMKEKGDIPEGYSVSREKKERFSLILESASTNQTSMYLCASSLRQGGYNEQFFGPGTRLTVL.

This chain connects TRBV7-9 to TRBJ1-1, with D unclear. Germline V gene data show CDR1 as SEHNR and CDR2 as FQNEAQ (reference sequence). This CDR3 has 16 residues. V lost 2 bases and J 0 bases, leaving 13 bases between the germline ends. Here the CDR3 reads CASSLTAGRMNTEAFF. As DNA, the CDR3 is TGTGCCAGCAGCTTAACGGCAGGTCGGATGAACACTGAAGCTTTCTTT. The variable domain in full, with the rest retrieved from reference TRBV7-9 and TRBJ1-1, is DTGVSQNPRHKITKRGQNVTFRCDPISEHNRLYWYRQTLGQGPEFLTYFQNEAQLEKSRLLSDRFSAERPKGSFSTLEIQRTEQGDSAMYLCASSLTAGRMNTEAFFGQGTRLTVV.

CDR3 region: CASSQGETGRVTQYF. DNA of the CDR3: TGTGCCAGCAGCCAAGGGGAGACGGGAAGGGTAACCCAGTACTTC. The V and J genes are TRBV3-1 (or the pseudogene TRBV3-2) and TRBJ2-5; a weak D match, TRBD2 (5 bases). The CDR3 length is 15 residues. V shed 1 base and J shed 8 bases, with 17 bases lying between them. Germline V CDR1 and CDR2: LGHDT, YNNKEL (reference sequence).

The gene calls are TRBV19 and TRBJ2-1, with a possible D match to TRBD2 (5 bases). Germline lookup yields CDR1 LNHDA and CDR2 SQIVND (reference sequence). The CDR3 totals 15 residues. The V end was cut by 7 bases, the J end by 3 bases, with 16 bases between. CDR3 sequence (DNA): TGTGCCAGTACCCCCGGGGTGAATCTCTACAATGAGCAGTTCTTC. It specifies CASTPGVNLYNEQFF.

This chain connects TRBV7-3 to TRBJ1-1; D remains unclear. The germline CDR1 and CDR2 sequences are SGHTA and FQGTGA. This CDR3 contains 13 residues. V gave up 4 bases and J gave up 1 base, with 7 bases separating them. The CDR3, as DNA: TGTGCCAGCAGCTCTCAGTGGAACACTGAAGCTTTCTTT. This codes for CASSSQWNTEAFF.

The V gene is TRBV6-5, the J gene TRBJ2-1; 10 bases align to TRBD2. The V segment lost 5 bases and the J segment 10 bases; nucleotides outside the gene matches: 8. The CDR3 has 14 residues. Germline assignment: CDR1 MNHEY and CDR2 SVGAGI. The chain's CDR3 is CASSRSGGAGEQFF. The CDR3 bases are TGTGCCAGCAGTCGAAGCGGGGGGGCGGGGGAGCAGTTCTTC.

V is TRBV5-1 and J is TRBJ1-2, with 8 bases identical to TRBD1. The trim removed 4 bases at V and 4 bases at J, leaving 3 bases unmatched. The CDR3 is 13 residues long. Germline-derived CDR1 and CDR2 are SGHRS and YFSETQ. CDR3 protein: CASSPGQVYGYTF. The CDR3 DNA follows: TGCGCCAGCAGCCCGGGACAGGTCTATGGCTACACCTTC.